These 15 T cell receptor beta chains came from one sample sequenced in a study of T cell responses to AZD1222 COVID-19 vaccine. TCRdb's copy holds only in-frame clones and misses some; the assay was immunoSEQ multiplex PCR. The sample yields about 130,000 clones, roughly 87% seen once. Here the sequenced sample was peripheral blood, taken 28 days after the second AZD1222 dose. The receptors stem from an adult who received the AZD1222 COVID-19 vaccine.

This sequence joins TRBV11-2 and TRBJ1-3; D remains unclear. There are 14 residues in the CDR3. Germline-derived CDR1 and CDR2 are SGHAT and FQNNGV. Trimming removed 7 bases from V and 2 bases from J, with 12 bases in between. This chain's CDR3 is CASKVGNPGNTIYF. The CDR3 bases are TGTGCCAGCAAGGTCGGGAACCCTGGAAACACCATATATTTT.

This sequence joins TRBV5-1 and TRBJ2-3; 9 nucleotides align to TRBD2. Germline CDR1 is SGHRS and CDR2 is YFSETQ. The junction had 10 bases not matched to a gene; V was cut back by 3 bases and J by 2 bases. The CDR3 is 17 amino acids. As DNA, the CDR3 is TGCGCCAGCAGCTCCCTGGTGACTAGCGGAGCCACAGATACGCAGTATTTT. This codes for CASSSLVTSGATDTQYF.

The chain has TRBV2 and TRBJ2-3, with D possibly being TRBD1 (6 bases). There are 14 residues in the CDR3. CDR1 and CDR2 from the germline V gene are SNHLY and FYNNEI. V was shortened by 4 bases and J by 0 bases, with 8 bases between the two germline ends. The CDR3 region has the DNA TGTGCCAGCAGTGGGGGGCCTAGCACAGATACGCAGTATTTT. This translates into CASSGGPSTDTQYF.

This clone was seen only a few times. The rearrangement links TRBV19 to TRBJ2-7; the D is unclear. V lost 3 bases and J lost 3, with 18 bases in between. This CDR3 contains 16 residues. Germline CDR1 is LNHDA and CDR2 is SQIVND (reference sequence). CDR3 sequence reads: CASSMMSAGPYYEQYF. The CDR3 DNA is TGTGCCAGTAGTATGATGTCGGCAGGACCTTACTACGAGCAGTACTTC.

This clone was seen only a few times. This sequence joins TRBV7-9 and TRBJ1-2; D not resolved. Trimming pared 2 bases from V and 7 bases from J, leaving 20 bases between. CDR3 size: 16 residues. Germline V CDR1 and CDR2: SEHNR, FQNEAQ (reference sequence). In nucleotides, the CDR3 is TGTGCCAGCAGCTTAAGGACGGCGGAGCTACTCGGTGGCTACACCTTC. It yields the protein CASSLRTAELLGGYTF. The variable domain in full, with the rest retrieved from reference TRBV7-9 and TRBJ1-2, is DTGVSQNPRHKITKRGQNVTFRCDPISEHNRLYWYRQTLGQGPEFLTYFQNEAQLEKSRLLSDRFSAERPKGSFSTLEIQRTEQGDSAMYLCASSLRTAELLGGYTFGSGTRLTVV.

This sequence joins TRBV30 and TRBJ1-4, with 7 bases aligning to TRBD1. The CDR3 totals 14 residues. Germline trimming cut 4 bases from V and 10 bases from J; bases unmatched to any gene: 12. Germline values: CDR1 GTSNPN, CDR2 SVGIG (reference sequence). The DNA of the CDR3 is TGTGCCTGGATGGCGGGGACAGTGTCAGGAAAACTGTTTTTT. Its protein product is CAWMAGTVSGKLFF.

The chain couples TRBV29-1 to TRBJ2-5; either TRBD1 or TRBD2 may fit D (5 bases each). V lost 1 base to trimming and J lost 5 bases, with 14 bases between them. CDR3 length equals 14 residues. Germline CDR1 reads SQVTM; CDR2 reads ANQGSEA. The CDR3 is CSVEAHLGDETQYF. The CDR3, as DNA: TGCAGCGTTGAAGCCCATTTGGGGGACGAGACCCAGTACTTC.

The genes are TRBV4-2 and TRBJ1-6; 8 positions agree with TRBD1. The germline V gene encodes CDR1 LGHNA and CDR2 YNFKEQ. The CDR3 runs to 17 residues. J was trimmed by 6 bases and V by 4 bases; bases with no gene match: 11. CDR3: CASSRVGQGEGNSPLHF. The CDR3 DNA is TGTGCCAGCAGCCGGGTTGGACAGGGTGAGGGTAATTCACCCCTCCACTTT.

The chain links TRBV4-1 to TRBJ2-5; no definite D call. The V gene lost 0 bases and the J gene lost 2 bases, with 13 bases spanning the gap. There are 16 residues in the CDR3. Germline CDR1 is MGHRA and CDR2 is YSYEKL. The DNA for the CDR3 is TGCGCCAGCAGCCAAGATGGAACAAGGCCTCAAGAGACCCAGTACTTC. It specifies CASSQDGTRPQETQYF.

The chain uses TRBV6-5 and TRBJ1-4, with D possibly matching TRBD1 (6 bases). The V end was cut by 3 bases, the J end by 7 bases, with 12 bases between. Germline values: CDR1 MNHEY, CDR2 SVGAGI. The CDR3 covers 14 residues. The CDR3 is CASSYGGAIEKLFF. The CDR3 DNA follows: TGTGCCAGCAGTTATGGGGGGGCGATTGAAAAACTGTTTTTT.

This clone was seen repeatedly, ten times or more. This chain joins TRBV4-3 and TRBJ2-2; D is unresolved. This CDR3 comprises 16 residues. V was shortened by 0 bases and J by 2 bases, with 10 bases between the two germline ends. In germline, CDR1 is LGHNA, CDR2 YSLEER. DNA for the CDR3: TGCGCCAGCAGCCAAGATATGAGGAGAAACACCGGGGAGCTGTTTTTT. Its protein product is CASSQDMRRNTGELFF.

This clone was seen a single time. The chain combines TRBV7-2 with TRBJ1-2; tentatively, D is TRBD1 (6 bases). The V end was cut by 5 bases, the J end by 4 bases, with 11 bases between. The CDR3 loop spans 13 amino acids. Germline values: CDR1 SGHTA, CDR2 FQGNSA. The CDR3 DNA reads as TGTGCCAGCAGCGAAGGGGGGCCCTATGGCTACACCTTC. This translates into CASSEGGPYGYTF. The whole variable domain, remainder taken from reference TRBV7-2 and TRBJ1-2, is GAGVSQSPSNKVTEKGKDVELRCDPISGHTALYWYRQSLGQGLEFLIYFQGNSAPDKSGLPSDRFSAERTGGSVSTLTIQRTQQEDSAVYLCASSEGGPYGYTFGSGTRLTVV.

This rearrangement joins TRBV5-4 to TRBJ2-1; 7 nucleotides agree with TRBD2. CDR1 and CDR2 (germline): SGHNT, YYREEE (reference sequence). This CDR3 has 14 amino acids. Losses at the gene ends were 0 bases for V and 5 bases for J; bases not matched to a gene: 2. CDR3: CASSLGGGHNEQFF. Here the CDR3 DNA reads TGTGCCAGCAGCTTGGGGGGGGGTCACAATGAGCAGTTCTTC.

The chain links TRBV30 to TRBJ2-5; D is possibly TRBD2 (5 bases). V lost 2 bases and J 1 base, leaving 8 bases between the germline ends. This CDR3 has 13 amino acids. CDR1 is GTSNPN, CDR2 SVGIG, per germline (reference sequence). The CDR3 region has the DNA TGTGCCTGGAGTACCGGGGTCCAAGAGACCCAGTACTTC. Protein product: CAWSTGVQETQYF.

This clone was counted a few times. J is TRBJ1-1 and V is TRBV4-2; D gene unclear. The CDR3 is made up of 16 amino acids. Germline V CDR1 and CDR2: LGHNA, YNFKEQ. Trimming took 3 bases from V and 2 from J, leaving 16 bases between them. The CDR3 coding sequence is TGTGCCAGCAGCCAGAGGGCGGGTAGGGCAAACACTGAAGCTTTCTTT. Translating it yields CASSQRAGRANTEAFF.